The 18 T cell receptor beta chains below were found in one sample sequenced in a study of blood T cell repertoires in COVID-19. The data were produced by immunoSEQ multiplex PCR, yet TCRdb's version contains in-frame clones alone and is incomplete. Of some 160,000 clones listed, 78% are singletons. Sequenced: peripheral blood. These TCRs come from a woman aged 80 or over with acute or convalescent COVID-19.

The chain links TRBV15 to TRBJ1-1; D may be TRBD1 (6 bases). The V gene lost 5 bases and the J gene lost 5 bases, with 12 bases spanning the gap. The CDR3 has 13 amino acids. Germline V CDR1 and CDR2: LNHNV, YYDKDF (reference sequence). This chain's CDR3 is CATSLQGGTEAFF. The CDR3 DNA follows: TGTGCCACCAGCCTACAGGGTGGGACTGAAGCTTTCTTT.

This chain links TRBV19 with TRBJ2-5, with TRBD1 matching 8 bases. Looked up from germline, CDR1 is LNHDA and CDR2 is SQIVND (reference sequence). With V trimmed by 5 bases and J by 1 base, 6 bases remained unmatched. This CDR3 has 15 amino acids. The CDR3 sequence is CASSPQTGGQETQYF. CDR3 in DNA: TGTGCCAGTAGTCCACAAACAGGGGGCCAAGAGACCCAGTACTTC.

Here the CDR3 DNA reads TGTGCCAGCAGCTTAGAGGGGGCGGTTCAGCCCCAGCATTTT. Its translation is CASSLEGAVQPQHF. The J gene is TRBJ1-5, the V gene TRBV7-8, with 7 bases aligning to TRBD1. The CDR3 is made up of 14 amino acids. From germline, CDR1 is SGHVS and CDR2 FQNEAQ. V lost 1 base to trimming and J lost 6 bases; unmatched junction nucleotides: 3.

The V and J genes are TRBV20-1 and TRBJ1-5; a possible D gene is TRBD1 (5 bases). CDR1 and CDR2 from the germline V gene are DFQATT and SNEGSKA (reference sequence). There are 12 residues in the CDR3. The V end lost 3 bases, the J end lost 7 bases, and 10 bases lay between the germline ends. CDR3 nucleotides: TGCAGTGCTAGTACGGGGGGACAGCCCCAGCATTTT. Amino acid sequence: CSASTGGQPQHF.

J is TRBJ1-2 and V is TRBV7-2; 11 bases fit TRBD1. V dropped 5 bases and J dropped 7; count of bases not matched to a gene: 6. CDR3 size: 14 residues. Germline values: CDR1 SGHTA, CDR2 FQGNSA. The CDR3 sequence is CASSPRTGGVGYTF. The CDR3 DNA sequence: TGTGCCAGCAGCCCCCGGACAGGGGGCGTTGGCTACACCTTC.

CDR3 loop: CASSLLQGARNTIYF. The CDR3 region has the DNA TGTGCCAGCTCACTCTTACAGGGGGCTCGGAACACCATATATTTT. The chain recombines TRBV18 with TRBJ1-3; 9 nucleotides match TRBD1. The length of the CDR3 is 15 residues. Trimming removed 4 bases from V and 7 bases from J; junction bases left unmatched: 8. Germline-derived CDR1 and CDR2 are KGHSH and LQKENI.

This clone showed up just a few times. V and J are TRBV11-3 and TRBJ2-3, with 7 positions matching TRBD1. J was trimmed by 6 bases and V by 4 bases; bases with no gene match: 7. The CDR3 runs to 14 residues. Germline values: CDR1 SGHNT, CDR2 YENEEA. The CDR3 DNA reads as TGTGCCAGCAGCTCAAGGGCAGGGGGTGATACGCAGTATTTT. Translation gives CASSSRAGGDTQYF.

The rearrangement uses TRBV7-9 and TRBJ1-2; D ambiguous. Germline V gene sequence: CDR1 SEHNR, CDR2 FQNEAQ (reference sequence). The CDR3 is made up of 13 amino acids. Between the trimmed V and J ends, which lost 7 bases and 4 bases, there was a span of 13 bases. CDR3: CASTSPRGYGYTF. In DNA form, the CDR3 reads TGTGCCAGCACTTCTCCCCGGGGCTATGGCTACACCTTC.

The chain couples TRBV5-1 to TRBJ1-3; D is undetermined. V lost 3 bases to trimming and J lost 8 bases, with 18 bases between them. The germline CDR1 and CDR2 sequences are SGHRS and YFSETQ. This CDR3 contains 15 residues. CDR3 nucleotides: TGCGCCAGCAGCTATTTAGACCGGGAGGCGGACACCATATATTTT. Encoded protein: CASSYLDREADTIYF.

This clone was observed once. In DNA form, the CDR3 reads TGTGCCAGCAGCCCCTACCAGGGACTGATCAATCAGCCCCAGCATTTT. As protein: CASSPYQGLINQPQHF. The chain is built from TRBV5-5 and TRBJ1-5; possible D gene TRBD1, 5 bases. Trimming removed 4 bases from V and 3 bases from J, with 17 bases in between. The CDR3 has 16 amino acids. Germline V gives CDR1 SGHKS, CDR2 YYEKEE (reference sequence).

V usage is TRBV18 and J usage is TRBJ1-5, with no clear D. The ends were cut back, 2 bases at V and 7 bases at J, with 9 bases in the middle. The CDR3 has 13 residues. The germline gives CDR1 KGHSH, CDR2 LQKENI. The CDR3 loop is CASSPMGSQPQHF. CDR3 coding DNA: TGTGCCAGCTCACCAATGGGCAGCCAGCCCCAGCATTTT.

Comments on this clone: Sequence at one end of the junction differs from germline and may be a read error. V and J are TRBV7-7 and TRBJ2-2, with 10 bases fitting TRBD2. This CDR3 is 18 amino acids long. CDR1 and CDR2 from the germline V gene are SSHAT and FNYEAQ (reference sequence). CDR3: CASSFMPLAGDGTGELFF. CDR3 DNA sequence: TGTGCTAGCAGCTTCATGCCCCTAGCGGGAGATGGCACCGGGGAGCTGTTTTTT.

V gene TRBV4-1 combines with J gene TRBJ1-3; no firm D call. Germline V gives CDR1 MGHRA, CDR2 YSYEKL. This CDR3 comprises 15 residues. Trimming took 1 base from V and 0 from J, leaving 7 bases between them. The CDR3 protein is CASSQVSPSGNTIYF. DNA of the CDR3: TGCGCCAGCAGCCAAGTAAGCCCCTCTGGAAACACCATATATTTT.

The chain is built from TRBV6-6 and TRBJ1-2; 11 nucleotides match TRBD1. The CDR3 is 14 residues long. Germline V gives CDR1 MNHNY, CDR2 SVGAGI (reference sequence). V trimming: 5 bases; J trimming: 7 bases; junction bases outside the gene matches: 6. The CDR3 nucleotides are TGTGCCAGCAGTGCCGGGACAGGGGGTTTTGGCTACACCTTC. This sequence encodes CASSAGTGGFGYTF.

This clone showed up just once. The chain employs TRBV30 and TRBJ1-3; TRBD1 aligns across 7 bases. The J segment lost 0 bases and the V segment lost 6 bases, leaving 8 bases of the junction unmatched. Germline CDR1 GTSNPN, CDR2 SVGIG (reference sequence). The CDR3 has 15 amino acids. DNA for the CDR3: TGTGCCTGCCTCGTGACAGGGTCCTCTGGAAACACCATATATTTT. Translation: CACLVTGSSGNTIYF. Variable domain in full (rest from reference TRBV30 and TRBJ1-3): SQTIHQWPATLVQPVGSPLSLECTVEGTSNPNLYWYRQAAGRGLQLLFYSVGIGQISSEVPQNLSASRPQDRQFILSSKKLLLSDSGFYLCACLVTGSSGNTIYFGEGSWLTVV.

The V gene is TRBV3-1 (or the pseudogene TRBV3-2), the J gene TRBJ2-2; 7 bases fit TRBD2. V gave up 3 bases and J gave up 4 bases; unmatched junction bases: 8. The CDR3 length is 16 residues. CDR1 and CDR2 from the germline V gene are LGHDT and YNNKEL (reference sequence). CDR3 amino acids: CASSHGAGVTTGELFF. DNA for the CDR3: TGTGCCAGCAGCCACGGGGCGGGGGTAACCACCGGGGAGCTGTTTTTT.

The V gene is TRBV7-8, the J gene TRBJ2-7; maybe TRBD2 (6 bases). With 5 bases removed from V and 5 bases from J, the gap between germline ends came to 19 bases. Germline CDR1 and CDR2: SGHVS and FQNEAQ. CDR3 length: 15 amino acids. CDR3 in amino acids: CASSRRDLRGHEQYF. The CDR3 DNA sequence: TGTGCCAGCAGCCGACGAGACCTGCGGGGCCACGAGCAGTACTTC.

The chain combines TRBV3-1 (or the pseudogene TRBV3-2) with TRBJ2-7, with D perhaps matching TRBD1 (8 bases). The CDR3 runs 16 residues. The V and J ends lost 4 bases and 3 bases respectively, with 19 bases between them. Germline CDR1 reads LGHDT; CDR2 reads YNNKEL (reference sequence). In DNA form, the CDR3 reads TGTGCCAGCAGCCCCGACAGGGGAGGGGGAATCTACGAGCAGTACTTC. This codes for CASSPDRGGGIYEQYF.